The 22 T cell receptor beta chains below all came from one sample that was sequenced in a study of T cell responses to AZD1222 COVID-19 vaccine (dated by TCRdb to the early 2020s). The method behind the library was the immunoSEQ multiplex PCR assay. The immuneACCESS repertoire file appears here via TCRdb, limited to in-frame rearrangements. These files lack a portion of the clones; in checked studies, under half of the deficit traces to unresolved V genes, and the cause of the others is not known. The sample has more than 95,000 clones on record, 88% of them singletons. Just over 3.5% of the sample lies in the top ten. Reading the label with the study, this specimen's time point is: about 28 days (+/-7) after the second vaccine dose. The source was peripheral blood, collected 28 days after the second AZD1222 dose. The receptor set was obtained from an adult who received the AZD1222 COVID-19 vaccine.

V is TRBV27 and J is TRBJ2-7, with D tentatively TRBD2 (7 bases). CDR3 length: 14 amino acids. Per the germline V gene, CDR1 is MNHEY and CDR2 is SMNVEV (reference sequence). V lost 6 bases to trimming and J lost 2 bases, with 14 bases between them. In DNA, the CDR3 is TGTGCCAGCAGCGCCGCGGGGGCCCCCTACGAGCAGTACTTC. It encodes CASSAAGAPYEQYF.

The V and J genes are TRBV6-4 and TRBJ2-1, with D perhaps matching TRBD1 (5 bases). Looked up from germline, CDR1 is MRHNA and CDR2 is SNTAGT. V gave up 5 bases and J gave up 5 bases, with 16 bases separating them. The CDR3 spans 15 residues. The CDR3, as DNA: TGTGCCAGCAGTCAGTCCCCAGACAGTAACAATGAGCAGTTCTTC. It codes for CASSQSPDSNNEQFF.

The CDR3 nucleotides are TGTGCCAGCAGTTACGTCGGGGCAGGAGGAACGAATGAGCAGTTCTTC. It is translated as CASSYVGAGGTNEQFF. The chain employs TRBV6-2 or TRBV6-3 and TRBJ2-1; D tentatively fits TRBD1 or TRBD2 (5 bases each). CDR1 and CDR2 from the germline V gene are MNHEY and SVGEGT. The CDR3 spans 16 residues. The ends were cut back, 2 bases at V and 7 bases at J, with 18 bases in the middle.

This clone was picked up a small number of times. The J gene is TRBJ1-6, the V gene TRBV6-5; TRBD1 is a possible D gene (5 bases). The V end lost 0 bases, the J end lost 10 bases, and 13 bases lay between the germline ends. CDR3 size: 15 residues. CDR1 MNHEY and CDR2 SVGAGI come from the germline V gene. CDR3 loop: CASSYSDTGLSPLHF. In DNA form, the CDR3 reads TGTGCCAGCAGTTACTCGGACACAGGCCTCTCACCCCTCCACTTT.

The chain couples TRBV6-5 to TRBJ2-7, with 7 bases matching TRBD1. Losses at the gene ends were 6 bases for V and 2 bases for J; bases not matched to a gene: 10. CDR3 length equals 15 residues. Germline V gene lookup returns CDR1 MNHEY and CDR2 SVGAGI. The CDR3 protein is CASSEFGQVAYEQYF. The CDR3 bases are TGTGCCAGCAGCGAGTTTGGACAGGTGGCCTACGAGCAGTACTTC.

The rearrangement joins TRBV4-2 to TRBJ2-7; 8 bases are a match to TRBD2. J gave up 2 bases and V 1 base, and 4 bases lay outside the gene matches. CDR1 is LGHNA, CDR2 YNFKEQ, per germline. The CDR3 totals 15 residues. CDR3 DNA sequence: TGTGCCAGCAGCCAAGCACTAGCGGTTACCTACGAGCAGTACTTC. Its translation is CASSQALAVTYEQYF.

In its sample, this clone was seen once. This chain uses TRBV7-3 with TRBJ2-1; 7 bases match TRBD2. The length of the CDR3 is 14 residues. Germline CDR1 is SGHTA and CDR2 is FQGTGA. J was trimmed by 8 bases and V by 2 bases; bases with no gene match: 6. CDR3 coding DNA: TGTGCCAGCAGCTTAGCGGGAGAGATCGATGAGCAGTTCTTC. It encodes CASSLAGEIDEQFF.

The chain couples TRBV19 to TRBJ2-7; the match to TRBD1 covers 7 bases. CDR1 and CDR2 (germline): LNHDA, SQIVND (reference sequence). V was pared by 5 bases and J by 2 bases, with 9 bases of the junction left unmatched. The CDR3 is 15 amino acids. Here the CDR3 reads CASSQDRLAAYEQYF. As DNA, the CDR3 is TGTGCCAGTAGTCAGGACAGGCTCGCGGCCTACGAGCAGTACTTC.

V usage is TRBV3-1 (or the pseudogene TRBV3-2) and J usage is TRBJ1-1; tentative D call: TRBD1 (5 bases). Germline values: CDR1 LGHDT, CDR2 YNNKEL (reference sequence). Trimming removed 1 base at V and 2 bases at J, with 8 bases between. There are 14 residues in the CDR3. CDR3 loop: CASSQVQGNTEAFF. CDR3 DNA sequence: TGTGCCAGCAGCCAAGTGCAGGGTAACACTGAAGCTTTCTTT.

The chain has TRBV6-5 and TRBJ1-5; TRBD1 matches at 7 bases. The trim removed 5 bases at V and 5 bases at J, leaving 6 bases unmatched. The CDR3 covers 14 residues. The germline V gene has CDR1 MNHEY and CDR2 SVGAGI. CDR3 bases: TGTGCCAGCAGTCGGACAGGACCTTATCAGCCCCAGCATTTT. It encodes CASSRTGPYQPQHF.

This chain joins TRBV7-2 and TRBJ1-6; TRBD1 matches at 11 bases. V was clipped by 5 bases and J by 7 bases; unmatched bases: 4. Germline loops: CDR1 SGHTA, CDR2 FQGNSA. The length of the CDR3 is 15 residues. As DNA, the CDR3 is TGTGCCAGCAGCGGTAGGGACAGGGGGAATTCACCCCTCCACTTT. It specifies CASSGRDRGNSPLHF.

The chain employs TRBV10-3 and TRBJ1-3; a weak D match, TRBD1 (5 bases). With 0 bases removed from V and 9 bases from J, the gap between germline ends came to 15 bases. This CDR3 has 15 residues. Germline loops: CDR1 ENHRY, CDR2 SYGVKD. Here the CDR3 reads CAISESGRTLGTIYF. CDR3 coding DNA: TGTGCCATCAGTGAGTCGGGCAGGACACTAGGCACCATATATTTT.

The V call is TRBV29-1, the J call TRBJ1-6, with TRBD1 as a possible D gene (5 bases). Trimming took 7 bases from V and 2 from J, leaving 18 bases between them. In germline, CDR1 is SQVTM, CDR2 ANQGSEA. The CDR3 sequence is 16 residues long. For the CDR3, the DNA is TGCAGCGCCCGTGATGGTCGGGGGGCCTATAATTCACCCCTCCACTTT. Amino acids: CSARDGRGAYNSPLHF.

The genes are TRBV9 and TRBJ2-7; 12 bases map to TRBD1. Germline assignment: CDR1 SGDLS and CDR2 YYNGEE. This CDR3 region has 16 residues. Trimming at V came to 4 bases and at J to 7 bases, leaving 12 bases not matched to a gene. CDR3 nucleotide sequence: TGTGCCAGCAGCCTAGCTCCGGGACAGGGGGCTGGGGAGCAGTACTTC. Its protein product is CASSLAPGQGAGEQYF. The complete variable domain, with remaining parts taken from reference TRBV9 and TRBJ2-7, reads DSGVTQTPKHLITATGQRVTLRCSPRSGDLSVYWYQQSLDQGLQFLIQYYNGEERAKGNILERFSAQQFPDLHSELNLSSLELGDSALYFCASSLAPGQGAGEQYFGPGTRLTVT.

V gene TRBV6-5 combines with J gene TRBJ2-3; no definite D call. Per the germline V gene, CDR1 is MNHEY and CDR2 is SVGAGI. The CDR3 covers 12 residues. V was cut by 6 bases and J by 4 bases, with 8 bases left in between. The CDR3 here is CASRAASDTQYF. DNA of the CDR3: TGTGCCAGCAGAGCAGCGTCAGATACGCAGTATTTT.

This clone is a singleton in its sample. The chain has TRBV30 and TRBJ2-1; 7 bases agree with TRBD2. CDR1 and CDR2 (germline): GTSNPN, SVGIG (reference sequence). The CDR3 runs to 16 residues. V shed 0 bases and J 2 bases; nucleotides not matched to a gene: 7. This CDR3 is CAWSVRRLAAYNEQFF. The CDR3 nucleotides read TGTGCCTGGAGTGTACGAAGGCTAGCGGCCTACAATGAGCAGTTCTTC.

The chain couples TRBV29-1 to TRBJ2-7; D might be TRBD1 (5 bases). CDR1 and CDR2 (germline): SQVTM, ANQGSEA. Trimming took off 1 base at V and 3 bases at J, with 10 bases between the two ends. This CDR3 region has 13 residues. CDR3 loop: CSVEVGVGYEQYF. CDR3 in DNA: TGCAGCGTTGAAGTAGGGGTTGGCTACGAGCAGTACTTC.

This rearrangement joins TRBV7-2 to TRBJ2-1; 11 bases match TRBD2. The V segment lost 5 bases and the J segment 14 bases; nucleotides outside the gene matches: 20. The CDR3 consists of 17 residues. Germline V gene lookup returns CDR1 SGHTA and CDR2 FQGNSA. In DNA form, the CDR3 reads TGTGCCAGCAGCCCCGTAAGGGGATGGGCTACTAGCGGGAGCAAGTTCTTC. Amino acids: CASSPVRGWATSGSKFF. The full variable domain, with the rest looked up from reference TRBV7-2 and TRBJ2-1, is GAGVSQSPSNKVTEKGKDVELRCDPISGHTALYWYRQSLGQGLEFLIYFQGNSAPDKSGLPSDRFSAERTGGSVSTLTIQRTQQEDSAVYLCASSPVRGWATSGSKFFGPGTRLTVL.

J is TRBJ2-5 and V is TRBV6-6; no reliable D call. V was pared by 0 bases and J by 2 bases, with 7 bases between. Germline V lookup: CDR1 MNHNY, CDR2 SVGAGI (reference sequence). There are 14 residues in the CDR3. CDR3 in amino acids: CASSYSISQETQYF. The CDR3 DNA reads TGTGCCAGCAGTTACTCGATCTCACAAGAGACCCAGTACTTC.

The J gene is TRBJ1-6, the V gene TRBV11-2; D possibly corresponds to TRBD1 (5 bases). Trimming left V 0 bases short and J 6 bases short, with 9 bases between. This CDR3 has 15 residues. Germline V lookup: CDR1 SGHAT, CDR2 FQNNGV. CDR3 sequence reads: CASSLETGGNSPLHF. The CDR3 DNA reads TGTGCCAGCAGCTTAGAGACCGGGGGTAATTCACCCCTCCACTTT.

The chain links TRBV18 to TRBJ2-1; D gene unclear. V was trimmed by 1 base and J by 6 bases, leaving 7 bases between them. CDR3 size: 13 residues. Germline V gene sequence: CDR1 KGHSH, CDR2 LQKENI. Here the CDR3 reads CASSPLRVNEQFF. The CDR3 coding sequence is TGTGCCAGCTCACCACTTAGGGTCAATGAGCAGTTCTTC.

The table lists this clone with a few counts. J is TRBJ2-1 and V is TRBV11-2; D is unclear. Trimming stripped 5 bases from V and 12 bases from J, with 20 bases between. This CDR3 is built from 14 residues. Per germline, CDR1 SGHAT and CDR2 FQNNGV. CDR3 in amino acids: CASSPSPVSWGQFF. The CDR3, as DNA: TGTGCCAGCAGCCCATCACCCGTTTCGTGGGGGCAGTTCTTC.